What follows are 2 T cell receptor beta chains derived from one specimen sequenced in a study of blood T cell repertoires in COVID-19 (dated by TCRdb to 2020 to 2022). The library was built by means of the immunoSEQ multiplex PCR assay. TCRdb limited this immuneACCESS table to in-frame rearrangements with V and J called. A share of clones is missing; checked studies link under half to unresolved V genes, and the rest is unexplained. This sample comprises some 80,000 clones, roughly 80% of them detected only once. The ten largest make up approximately 12% of the sample. The specimen sequenced was peripheral blood. These receptors all stem from a human donor in a cohort sampled during active COVID-19.

The rearrangement uses TRBV5-1 and TRBJ2-7, with D maybe TRBD1 (6 bases). The CDR3 totals 14 residues. CDR1 is SGHRS, CDR2 YFSETQ, per germline. V was pared by 7 bases and J by 2 bases, with 16 bases between. CDR3 in DNA: TGCGCCAGCGCCCTGAGGGGGAGTACCTACGAGCAGTACTTC. It codes for CASALRGSTYEQYF.

The chain uses TRBV5-1 and TRBJ1-3; D is undetermined. The CDR3 covers 19 residues. Between the trimmed V and J ends, which lost 2 bases and 0 bases, there was a span of 21 bases. Germline CDR1 is SGHRS and CDR2 is YFSETQ. CDR3 bases: TGCGCCAGCAGCTTAGGTGTGGACTTTGCAACCGGCTCTGGAAACACCATATATTTT. As protein: CASSLGVDFATGSGNTIYF.